This T cell receptor (beta chain) was retrieved from a study of blood T cell repertoires in COVID-19. Study-level background: Acute-phase and convalescent COVID-19 samples originated in the United States, Italy and Spain. Nucleic acid was either cDNA or gDNA, and it came from T cells, B-cell-depleted T cells, or PBMCs.

V was clipped by 4 bases and J by 5 bases; unmatched bases: 9. CDR1 SGHRS and CDR2 YFSETQ come from the germline V gene. The CDR3 consists of 15 residues. A single count supports this clone. Original methodology: Estimation of nucleated cell counts was performed using reference gene primer amplification. Profiled with immunoSEQ multiplex PCR; TCRdb holds only in-frame clones, not every one. D and trimming come from the DNA, and the V and J calls and clone size come from that table. The sample includes some 670,000 clones, 85% to 90% seen only once; the top ten take roughly 0.25%. This receptor was obtained from a woman between 18 and 30 years old with acute or convalescent COVID-19. The chain is built from TRBV5-1 and TRBJ2-5; TRBD1 aligns across 9 bases. The sequenced material came from peripheral blood. Here the CDR3 DNA reads TGCGCCAGCAGCCAGCTGACAGGGGGTTGGGAGACCCAGTACTTC. Its translation: CASSQLTGGWETQYF.